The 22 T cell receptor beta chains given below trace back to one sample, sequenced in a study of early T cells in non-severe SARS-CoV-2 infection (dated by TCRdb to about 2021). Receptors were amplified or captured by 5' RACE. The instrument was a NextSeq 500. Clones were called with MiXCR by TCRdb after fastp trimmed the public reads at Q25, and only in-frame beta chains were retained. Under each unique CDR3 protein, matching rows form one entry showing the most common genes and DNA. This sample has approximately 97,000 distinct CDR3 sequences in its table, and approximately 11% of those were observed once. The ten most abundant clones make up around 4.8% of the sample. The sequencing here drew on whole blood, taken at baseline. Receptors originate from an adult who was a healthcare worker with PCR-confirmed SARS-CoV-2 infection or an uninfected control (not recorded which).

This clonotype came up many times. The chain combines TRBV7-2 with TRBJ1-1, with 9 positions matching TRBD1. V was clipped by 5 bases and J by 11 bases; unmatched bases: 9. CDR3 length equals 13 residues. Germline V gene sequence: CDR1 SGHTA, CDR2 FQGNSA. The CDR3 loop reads CASSGRTGAQAFF. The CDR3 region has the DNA TGTGCCAGCAGCGGGCGGACAGGGGCTCAGGCTTTCTTT.

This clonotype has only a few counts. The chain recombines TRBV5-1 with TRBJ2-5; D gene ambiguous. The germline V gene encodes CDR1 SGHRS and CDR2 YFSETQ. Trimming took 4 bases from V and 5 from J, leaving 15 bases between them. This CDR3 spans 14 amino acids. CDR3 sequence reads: CASSLGSARETQYF. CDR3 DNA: TGCGCCAGCAGCCTGGGCTCCGCTCGGGAGACCCAGTACTTC.

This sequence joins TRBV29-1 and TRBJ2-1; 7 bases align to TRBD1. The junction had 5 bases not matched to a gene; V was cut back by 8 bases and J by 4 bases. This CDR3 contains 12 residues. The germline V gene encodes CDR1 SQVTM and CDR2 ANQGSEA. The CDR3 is CSIGTEYNEQFF. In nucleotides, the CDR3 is TGCAGCATCGGGACAGAGTACAATGAGCAGTTCTTC.

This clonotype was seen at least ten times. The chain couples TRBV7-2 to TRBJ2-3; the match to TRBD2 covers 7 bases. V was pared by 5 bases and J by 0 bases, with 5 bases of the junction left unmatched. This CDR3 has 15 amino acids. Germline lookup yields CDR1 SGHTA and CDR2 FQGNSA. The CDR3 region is CASSRSGISTDTQYF. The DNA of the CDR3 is TGTGCCAGCAGCCGAAGCGGGATTAGCACAGATACGCAGTATTTT.

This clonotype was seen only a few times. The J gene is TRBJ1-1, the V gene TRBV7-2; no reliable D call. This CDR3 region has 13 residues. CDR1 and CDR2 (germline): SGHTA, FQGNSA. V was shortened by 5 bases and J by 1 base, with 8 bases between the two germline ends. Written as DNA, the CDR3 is TGTGCCAGCAGCGGATACACGAACACTGAAGCTTTCTTT. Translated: CASSGYTNTEAFF. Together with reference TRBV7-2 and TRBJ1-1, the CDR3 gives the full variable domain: GAGVSQSPSNKVTEKGKDVELRCDPISGHTALYWYRQSLGQGLEFLIYFQGNSAPDKSGLPSDRFSAERTGGSVSTLTIQRTQQEDSAVYLCASSGYTNTEAFFGQGTRLTVV.

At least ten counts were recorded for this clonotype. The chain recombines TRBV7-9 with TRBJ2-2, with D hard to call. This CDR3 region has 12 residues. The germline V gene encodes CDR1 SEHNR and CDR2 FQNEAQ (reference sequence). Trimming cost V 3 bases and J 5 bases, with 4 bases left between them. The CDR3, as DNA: TGTGCCAGCAGCTTCTCTACCGGGGAGCTGTTTTTT. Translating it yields CASSFSTGELFF.

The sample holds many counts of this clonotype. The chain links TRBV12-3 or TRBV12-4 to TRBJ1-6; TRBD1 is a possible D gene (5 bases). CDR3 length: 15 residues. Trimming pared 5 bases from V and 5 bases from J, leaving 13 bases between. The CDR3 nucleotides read TGTGCCAGCAGTCCTTTGGGAGGGGATAATTCACCCCTCCACTTT. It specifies CASSPLGGDNSPLHF.

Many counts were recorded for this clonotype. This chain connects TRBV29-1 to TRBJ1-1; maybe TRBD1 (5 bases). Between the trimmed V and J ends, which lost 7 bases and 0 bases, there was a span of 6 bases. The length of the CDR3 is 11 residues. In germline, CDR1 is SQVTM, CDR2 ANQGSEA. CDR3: CSGTLNTEAFF. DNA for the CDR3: TGCAGCGGGACACTGAACACTGAAGCTTTCTTT.

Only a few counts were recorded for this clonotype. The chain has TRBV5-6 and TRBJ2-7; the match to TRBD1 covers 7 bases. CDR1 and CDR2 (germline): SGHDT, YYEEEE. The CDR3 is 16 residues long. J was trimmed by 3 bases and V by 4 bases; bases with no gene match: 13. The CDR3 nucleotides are TGTGCCAGCAGCCTTTGGGGCAAAGGGGGCAACTACGAGCAGTACTTC. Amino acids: CASSLWGKGGNYEQYF.

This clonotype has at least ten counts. The chain's CDR3 is CSGRREFGTDTQYF. CDR3 sequence (DNA): TGCAGCGGCCGCCGGGAATTTGGGACAGATACGCAGTATTTT. This rearrangement joins TRBV29-1 to TRBJ2-3; D is possibly TRBD2 (5 bases). Germline V gene data show CDR1 as SQVTM and CDR2 as ANQGSEA. This CDR3 comprises 14 residues. V gave up 7 bases and J gave up 3 bases, with 17 bases separating them.

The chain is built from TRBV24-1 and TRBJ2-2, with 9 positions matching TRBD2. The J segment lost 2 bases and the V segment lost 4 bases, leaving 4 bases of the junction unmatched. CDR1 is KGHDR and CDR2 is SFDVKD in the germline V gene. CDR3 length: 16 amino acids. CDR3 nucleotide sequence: TGTGCCACCAGTGACCTGACTAGCGGCAACACCGGGGAGCTGTTTTTT. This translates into CATSDLTSGNTGELFF.

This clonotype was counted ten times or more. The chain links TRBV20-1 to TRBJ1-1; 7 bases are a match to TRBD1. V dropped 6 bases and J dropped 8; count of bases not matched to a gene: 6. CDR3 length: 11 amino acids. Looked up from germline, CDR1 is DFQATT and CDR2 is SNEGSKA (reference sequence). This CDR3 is CSARGQREAFF. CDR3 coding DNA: TGCAGTGCGAGGGGACAGAGGGAAGCTTTCTTT.

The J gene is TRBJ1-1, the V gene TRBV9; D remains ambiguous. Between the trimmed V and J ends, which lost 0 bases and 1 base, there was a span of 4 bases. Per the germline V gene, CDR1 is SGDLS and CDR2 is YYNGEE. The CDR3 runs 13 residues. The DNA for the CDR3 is TGTGCCAGCAGCGTAGGGCCGAACACTGAAGCTTTCTTT. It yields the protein CASSVGPNTEAFF.

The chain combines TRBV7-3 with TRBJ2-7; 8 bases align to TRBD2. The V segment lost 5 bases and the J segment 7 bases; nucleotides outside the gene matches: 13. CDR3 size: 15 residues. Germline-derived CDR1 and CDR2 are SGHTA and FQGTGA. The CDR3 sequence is CASSTVPGGPGEQYF. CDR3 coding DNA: TGTGCCAGCAGCACCGTCCCGGGAGGGCCTGGAGAGCAGTACTTC.

The CDR3 here is CASSLQGAPYEQYF. The DNA for the CDR3 is TGCGCCAGCAGCTTACAGGGGGCCCCCTACGAGCAGTACTTC. The V gene is TRBV5-1, the J gene TRBJ2-7, with 9 bases fitting TRBD1. In germline, CDR1 is SGHRS, CDR2 YFSETQ. The CDR3 loop spans 14 amino acids. With V trimmed by 2 bases and J by 2 bases, 2 bases remained unmatched.

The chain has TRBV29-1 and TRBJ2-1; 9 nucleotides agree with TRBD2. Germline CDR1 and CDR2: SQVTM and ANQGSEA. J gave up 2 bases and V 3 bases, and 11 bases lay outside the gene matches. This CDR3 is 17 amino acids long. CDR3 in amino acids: CSVEGGRAKQTYNEQFF. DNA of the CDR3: TGCAGCGTTGAGGGCGGGAGGGCCAAACAAACCTACAATGAGCAGTTCTTC.

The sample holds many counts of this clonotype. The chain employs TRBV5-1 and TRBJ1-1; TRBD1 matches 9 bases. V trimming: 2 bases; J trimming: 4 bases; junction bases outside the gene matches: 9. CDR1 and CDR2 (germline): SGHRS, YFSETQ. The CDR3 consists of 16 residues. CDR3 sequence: CASSLSDRGVITEAFF. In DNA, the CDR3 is TGCGCCAGCAGCTTATCGGACAGGGGTGTAATCACTGAAGCTTTCTTT. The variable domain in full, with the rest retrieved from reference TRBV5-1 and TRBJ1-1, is KAGVTQTPRYLIKTRGQQVTLSCSPISGHRSVSWYQQTPGQGLQFLFEYFSETQRNKGNFPGRFSGRQFSNSRSEMNVSTLELGDSALYLCASSLSDRGVITEAFFGQGTRLTVV.

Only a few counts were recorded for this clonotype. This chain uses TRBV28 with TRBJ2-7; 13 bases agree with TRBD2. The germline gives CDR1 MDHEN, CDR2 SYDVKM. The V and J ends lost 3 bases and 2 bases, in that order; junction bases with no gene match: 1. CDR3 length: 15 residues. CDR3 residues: CASSFGLAGAYEQYF. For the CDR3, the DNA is TGTGCCAGCAGTTTTGGACTAGCGGGAGCCTACGAGCAGTACTTC.

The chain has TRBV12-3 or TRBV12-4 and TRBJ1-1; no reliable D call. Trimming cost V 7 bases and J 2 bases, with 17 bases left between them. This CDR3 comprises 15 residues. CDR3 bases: TGTGCCAGCACCCCGACGGGCGGCGTTAACACTGAAGCTTTCTTT. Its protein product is CASTPTGGVNTEAFF.

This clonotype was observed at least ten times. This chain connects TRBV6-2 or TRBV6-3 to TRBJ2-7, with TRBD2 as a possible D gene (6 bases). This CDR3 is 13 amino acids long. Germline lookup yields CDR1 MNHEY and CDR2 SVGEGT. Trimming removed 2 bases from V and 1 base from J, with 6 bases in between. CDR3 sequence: CASSYAGSYEQYF. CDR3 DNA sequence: TGTGCCAGCAGTTACGCGGGATCCTACGAGCAGTACTTC.

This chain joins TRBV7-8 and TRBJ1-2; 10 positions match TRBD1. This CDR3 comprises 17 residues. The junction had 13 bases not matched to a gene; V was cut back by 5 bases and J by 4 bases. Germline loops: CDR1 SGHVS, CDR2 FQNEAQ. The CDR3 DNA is TGTGCCAGCAGCGCCGGGACAGGGGTTCAATCTGGCTATGGCTACACCTTC. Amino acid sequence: CASSAGTGVQSGYGYTF. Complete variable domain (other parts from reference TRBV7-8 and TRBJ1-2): GAGVSQSPRYKVAKRGQDVALRCDPISGHVSLFWYQQALGQGPEFLTYFQNEAQLDKSGLPSDRFFAERPEGSVSTLKIQRTQQEDSAVYLCASSAGTGVQSGYGYTFGSGTRLTVV.

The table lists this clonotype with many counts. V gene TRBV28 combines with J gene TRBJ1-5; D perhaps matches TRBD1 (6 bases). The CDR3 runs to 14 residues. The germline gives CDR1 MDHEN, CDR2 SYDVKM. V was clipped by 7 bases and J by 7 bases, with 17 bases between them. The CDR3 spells CASKWAGEEQPQHF. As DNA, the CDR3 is TGTGCCAGCAAATGGGCAGGGGAGGAACAGCCCCAGCATTTT.